This T cell receptor beta chain was sequenced for a study of T cells in tumors after PD-1 blockade. Study-wide points: After therapy, most expanded exhausted CD8+ clones were absent pre-treatment, suggesting clonal replacement.

As for this clone: Its cognate antigen is unknown.

V was cut by 6 bases and J by 4 bases, with 18 bases left in between. CDR3 size: 15 residues. Looked up from germline, CDR1 is LNHDA and CDR2 is SQIVND (reference sequence). The average interval from treatment start to post-treatment squamous cell carcinoma sampling was 31 days. The repertoire was sequenced with immunoSEQ multiplex PCR; TCRdb's copy has only in-frame clones and lacks some. The sample lists 11,000 to 15,000 clones, around 68% seen once, with more than 30% in the top ten. The chain employs TRBV19 and TRBJ1-1, with a possible D match to TRBD1 (6 bases). This TCR derives from a human donor with cutaneous squamous cell carcinoma. Material: tumor tissue, obtained after anti-PD-1 treatment. The DNA of the CDR3 is TGTGCCAGTAGACTACAGGGTTTCCTGACCACTGAAGCTTTCTTT. Protein product: CASRLQGFLTTEAFF.